Listed here is a single TCR beta chain. The CDR3 runs 15 residues. The V segment lost 0 bases and the J segment 9 bases; nucleotides outside the gene matches: 6. Germline V gives CDR1 SGDLS, CDR2 YYNGEE. The sample is drawn from a study of OX40 agonist ivuxolimab in advanced cancers. Repertoires were generated with immunoSEQ multiplex PCR, while TCRdb's copy carries only in-frame clones and drops some. This table has tens of thousands of clones, approximately 90% appearing once. Blood sampling took place at baseline, cycle 4 day 1, and cycle 7 day 1. This TCR came from an adult with an advanced solid tumor such as melanoma, head and neck, liver or kidney cancer. This chain uses TRBV9 with TRBJ2-2; 9 bases line up with TRBD2. Source: CD4+ or CD8+ T cells sorted from blood, taken in a trial of the OX40 agonist ivuxolimab. The CDR3 bases are TGTGCCAGCAGCGTAGGTGGAGCGGGAGGCCGGGAGCTGTTTTTT. Translating gives CASSVGGAGGRELFF.